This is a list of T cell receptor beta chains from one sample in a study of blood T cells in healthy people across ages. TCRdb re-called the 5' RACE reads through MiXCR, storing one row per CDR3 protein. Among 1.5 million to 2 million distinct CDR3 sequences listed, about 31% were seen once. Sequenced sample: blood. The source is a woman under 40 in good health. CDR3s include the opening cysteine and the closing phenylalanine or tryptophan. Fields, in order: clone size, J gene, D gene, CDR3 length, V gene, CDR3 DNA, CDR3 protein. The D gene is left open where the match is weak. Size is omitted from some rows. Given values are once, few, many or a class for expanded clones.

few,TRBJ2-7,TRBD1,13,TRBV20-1,TGCAGTGCCCCGGGACAGAACTCCTACGAGCAGTACTTC,CSAPGQNSYEQYF
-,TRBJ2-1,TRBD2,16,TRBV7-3,TGTGCCAGCAGCTTAAGTCCAGCGGGGGGCATGAATGAGCAGTTCTTC,CASSLSPAGGMNEQFF
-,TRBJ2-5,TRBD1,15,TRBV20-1,TGCAGTGCGTCGAAGGGGGCAGGGTCTAGCAATGAGCAGTACTTC,CSASKGAGSSNEQYF
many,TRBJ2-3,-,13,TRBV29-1,TGCAGCTCTCGGGCTTACAATATTGGTACGCAGTATTTT,CSSRAYNIGTQYF
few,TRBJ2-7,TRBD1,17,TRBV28,TGTGCCAGCAGTTCAAATAAGGAGACAGGGCCCAGTCACGAGCAGTACTTC,CASSSNKETGPSHEQYF
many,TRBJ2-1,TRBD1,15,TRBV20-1,TGCAGTGCTCGACTAACAGGGGAAGTCTACAATGAGCAGTTCTTC,CSARLTGEVYNEQFF
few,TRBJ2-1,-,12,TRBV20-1,TGCAGTGCTAAGAGCTCCTACAATGAGCAGTTCTTC,CSAKSSYNEQFF
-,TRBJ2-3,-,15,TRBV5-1,TGCGCCAGCAGCCTGGATACGGTCGGCCCAGATACGCAGTATTTT,CASSLDTVGPDTQYF
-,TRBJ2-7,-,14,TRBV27,TGTGCCAGCGGTATCGGGACCCGGCCCTACGAGCAGTACTTC,CASGIGTRPYEQYF
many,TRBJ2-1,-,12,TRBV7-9,TGTGCCAGCAGCTTGATCAACAATGAGCAGTTCTTC,CASSLINNEQFF
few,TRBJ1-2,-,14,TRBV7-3,TGTGCCAGCAGACCCGGGGGGGACAACTATGGCTACACCTTC,CASRPGGDNYGYTF
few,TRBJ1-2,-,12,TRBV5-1,TGCGCCAGCAGGAGAGATATCTATGGCTACACCTTC,CASRRDIYGYTF
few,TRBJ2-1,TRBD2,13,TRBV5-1,TGCGCCAGCAGAGGACTAGCGAGCTATGAGCAGTTCTTC,CASRGLASYEQFF
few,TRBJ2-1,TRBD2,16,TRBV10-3,TGTGCCATCAGTGAGCCCGGGGGGGCGGGAGTAAATGAGCAGTTCTTC,CAISEPGGAGVNEQFF
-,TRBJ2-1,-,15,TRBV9,TGTGCCAGCAGCGTGGGTAGCTCACCCGGCAATGAGCAGTTCTTC,CASSVGSSPGNEQFF
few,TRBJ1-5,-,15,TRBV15,TGTGCCACCAGCAGAGATCTTAGGGGATCGAAGCCCCAGCATTTT,CATSRDLRGSKPQHF
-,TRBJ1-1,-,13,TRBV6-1,TGTGCCAGCAGTCCCGTCCAAAACACTGAAGCTTTCTTT,CASSPVQNTEAFF
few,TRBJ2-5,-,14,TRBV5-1,TGCGCCAGCAAACGGGCAGGAGGTATAGAGACCCAGTACTTC,CASKRAGGIETQYF
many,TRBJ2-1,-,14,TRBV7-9,TGTGCCAGCAGCCCCGGGACACCGTACAATGAGCAGTTCTTC,CASSPGTPYNEQFF
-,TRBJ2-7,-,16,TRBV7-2,TGTGCCAGCAGCCCCGACCCCAGGGCGACCCGCTTCGAGCAGTACTTC,CASSPDPRATRFEQYF